The 24 T cell receptor beta chains given below trace back to one sample, sequenced in a study of graft-versus-host responses after intestinal transplantation (dated by TCRdb to about 2021). No cognate antigen is known for these TCRs. Receptor amplification or capture employed the immunoSEQ multiplex PCR assay. TCRdb took over this immuneACCESS table, retaining in-frame rearrangements with V and J assigned. Such tables are incomplete; in checked studies, under half of the missing clones stem from an unresolved V gene, and the remainder is unexplained. The sample includes around 110,000 clones, with around 90% observed a single time. The leading ten clones occupy around 0.7% of the sample. The time point label on this specimen signifies: cells obtained before transplantation from donor or recipient. Sample: unstimulated CD4+ T cells sorted from spleen or lymph node cells, taken before transplant. All receptors come from a human donor who was the organ donor for an intestinal transplant.

The chain has TRBV19 and TRBJ2-2; TRBD1 aligns across 11 bases. Germline trimming cut 7 bases from V and 7 bases from J; bases unmatched to any gene: 2. The germline V gene has CDR1 LNHDA and CDR2 SQIVND (reference sequence). The CDR3 is made up of 13 amino acids. DNA of the CDR3: TGTGCCAGTAAAGGGACAGGGGGCGGGGAGCTGTTTTTT. It translates to CASKGTGGGELFF.

The J gene is TRBJ1-5, the V gene TRBV7-9; D unclear. V lost 5 bases and J lost 7, with 12 bases in between. From germline, CDR1 is SEHNR and CDR2 FQNEAQ (reference sequence). The length of the CDR3 is 13 residues. The CDR3 loop reads CASSPGPRQPQHF. CDR3 nucleotide sequence: TGTGCCAGCAGCCCCGGACCGAGACAGCCCCAGCATTTT.

The V and J genes are TRBV12-2 and TRBJ2-7; TRBD2, as called in the table, went unchecked against the DNA. TRBV12-2 is assigned pseudogene status. The length of the CDR3 is 18 residues. The DNA for the CDR3 is TGTGCAAGTCGCTTATTGTGCCGGGTGGAGGGGAGCTCCTACGAGCAGTACTTC. Encoded protein: CASRLLCRVEGSSYEQYF.

This chain joins TRBV6-6 and TRBJ2-3; a possible D gene is TRBD2 (6 bases). Per the germline V gene, CDR1 is MNHNY and CDR2 is SVGAGI (reference sequence). With 2 bases removed from V and 4 bases from J, the gap between germline ends came to 13 bases. The CDR3 covers 15 residues. CDR3 nucleotides: TGTGCCAGCAGTTACAGGACATGGGGGGCAGATACGCAGTATTTT. Protein product: CASSYRTWGADTQYF.

The V gene is TRBV7-9, the J gene TRBJ1-1, with 8 bases fitting TRBD1. Germline CDR1 reads SEHNR; CDR2 reads FQNEAQ (reference sequence). CDR3 length: 14 residues. V shed 6 bases and J 5 bases; nucleotides not matched to a gene: 8. In DNA form, the CDR3 reads TGTGCCAGCAGTCCAACAGGGGGATCTACTGAAGCTTTCTTT. This encodes CASSPTGGSTEAFF.

This sequence joins TRBV5-1 and TRBJ1-1; D is unclear. CDR3 length equals 15 residues. V was pared by 2 bases and J by 0 bases, with 11 bases between. The germline gives CDR1 SGHRS, CDR2 YFSETQ. The CDR3 DNA reads TGCGCCAGCAGCTTTACGGCCGGCCTGAACACTGAAGCTTTCTTT. It is translated as CASSFTAGLNTEAFF.

The rearrangement uses TRBV5-1 and TRBJ2-7; D is tentatively TRBD1 or TRBD2 (5 bases each). V was shortened by 1 base and J by 3 bases, with 14 bases between the two germline ends. CDR1 is SGHRS, CDR2 YFSETQ, per germline. The CDR3 covers 15 residues. The CDR3 loop is CASSLWLGPNYEQYF. The DNA for the CDR3 is TGCGCCAGCAGCTTGTGGTTGGGACCGAACTACGAGCAGTACTTC.

The chain has TRBV7-9 and TRBJ1-6; TRBD1 aligns across 9 bases. The CDR3 totals 16 residues. Germline loops: CDR1 SEHNR, CDR2 FQNEAQ (reference sequence). V trimming: 1 base; J trimming: 7 bases; junction bases outside the gene matches: 5. The CDR3 loop is CASSLGGTGLNSPLHF. For the CDR3, the DNA is TGTGCCAGCAGCTTAGGAGGGACAGGGCTAAATTCACCCCTCCACTTT.

The CDR3 sequence is CASSPTSGSYNEQFF. In nucleotides, the CDR3 is TGTGCCAGCAGTCCCACTAGCGGGAGCTACAATGAGCAGTTCTTC. The chain is built from TRBV7-3 and TRBJ2-1; TRBD2 matches at 11 bases. The CDR3 has 15 amino acids. J lost 3 bases, V lost 6 bases, and 4 bases had no gene match. Germline CDR1 is SGHTA and CDR2 is FQGTGA. Based on the CDR3 plus reference TRBV7-3 and TRBJ2-1, the full variable domain is GAGVSQTPSNKVTEKGKYVELRCDPISGHTALYWYRQSLGQGPEFLIYFQGTGAADDSGLPNDRFFAVRPEGSVSTLKIQRTERGDSAVYLCASSPTSGSYNEQFFGPGTRLTVL.

The chain is built from TRBV5-1 and TRBJ2-7; the D gene is possibly TRBD2 (5 bases). There are 14 residues in the CDR3. CDR1 SGHRS and CDR2 YFSETQ come from the germline V gene. Deletions cut 0 bases from V and 2 bases from J, with 9 bases between. CDR3 bases: TGCGCCAGCAGCTTGGCCCGGGGAACCTACGAGCAGTACTTC. Its translation: CASSLARGTYEQYF. The full variable domain, with the rest looked up from reference TRBV5-1 and TRBJ2-7, is KAGVTQTPRYLIKTRGQQVTLSCSPISGHRSVSWYQQTPGQGLQFLFEYFSETQRNKGNFPGRFSGRQFSNSRSEMNVSTLELGDSALYLCASSLARGTYEQYFGPGTRLTVT.

The chain recombines TRBV19 with TRBJ2-1, with D unresolved. CDR1 and CDR2 from the germline V gene are LNHDA and SQIVND (reference sequence). The CDR3 runs to 11 residues. Trimming stripped 6 bases from V and 12 bases from J, with 12 bases between. The CDR3 nucleotides are TGTGCCAGTAGCTCTAGTTTAGGGCAGTTCTTC. Encoded protein: CASSSSLGQFF. Based on the CDR3 plus reference TRBV19 and TRBJ2-1, the full variable domain is DGGITQSPKYLFRKEGQNVTLSCEQNLNHDAMYWYRQDPGQGLRLIYYSQIVNDFQKGDIAEGYSVSREKKESFPLTVTSAQKNPTAFYLCASSSSLGQFFGPGTRLTVL.

This clone was counted between two and nine times. The chain links TRBV18 to TRBJ1-3; 7 nucleotides line up with TRBD1. The CDR3 length is 15 residues. The ends lost 2 bases at V and 4 bases at J; junction bases unmatched: 5. CDR1 is KGHSH and CDR2 is LQKENI in the germline V gene. The CDR3 DNA reads as TGTGCCAGCTCACCAATGGACAGGATGGGAAACACCATATATTTT. Its translation: CASSPMDRMGNTIYF.

The rearrangement uses TRBV5-7 and TRBJ2-5; 8 nucleotides agree with TRBD1. Being an ORF, TRBV5-7 has a function that is uncertain. Trimming at V came to 2 bases and at J to 3 bases, leaving 18 bases not matched to a gene. The length of the CDR3 is 19 residues. In DNA form, the CDR3 reads TGTGCCAGCAGCTTAACGAATCCCCCGGCAGGGGGCAATAAAGAGACCCAGTACTTC. Protein: CASSLTNPPAGGNKETQYF.

The CDR3 DNA follows: TGTGCCAGCAGCTCCCGCCCGACTAGCGGGAGGCCCGTCGGGGAGACCCAGTACTTC. Its protein is CASSSRPTSGRPVGETQYF. The rearrangement links TRBV7-8 to TRBJ2-5; 13 nucleotides match TRBD2. The ends lost 4 bases at V and 5 bases at J; junction bases unmatched: 16. The CDR3 contains 19 residues. CDR1 is SGHVS and CDR2 is FQNEAQ in the germline V gene.

The rearrangement joins TRBV5-1 to TRBJ2-1; TRBD2 matches 13 bases. Germline loops: CDR1 SGHRS, CDR2 YFSETQ. Trimming at V came to 3 bases and at J to 6 bases, leaving 3 bases not matched to a gene. CDR3 length equals 15 residues. The CDR3 DNA reads as TGCGCCAGCAGCTCCGGACTAGCGGGAGTCAATGAGCAGTTCTTC. Translation gives CASSSGLAGVNEQFF.

V gene TRBV12-5 combines with J gene TRBJ2-3, with TRBD2 matching over 7 bases. The CDR3 loop spans 13 amino acids. Germline trimming cut 6 bases from V and 4 bases from J; bases unmatched to any gene: 4. In germline, CDR1 is LGHNT, CDR2 FRNRAP. CDR3 coding DNA: TGTGCTAGTGGACGGGAGGTCCCAGATACGCAGTATTTT. Its protein product is CASGREVPDTQYF.

V and J are TRBV5-6 and TRBJ2-4; D possibly corresponds to TRBD1 (5 bases). Germline V gene data show CDR1 as SGHDT and CDR2 as YYEEEE. CDR3 length equals 14 residues. With 2 bases removed from V and 6 bases from J, the gap between germline ends came to 12 bases. The CDR3 DNA reads as TGTGCCAGCAGCTTAACAGGATCAACAAACATTCAGTACTTC. It translates to CASSLTGSTNIQYF.

The J gene is TRBJ1-4, the V gene TRBV5-1, with D unresolved. Trimming pared 0 bases from V and 9 bases from J, leaving 9 bases between. CDR1 is SGHRS and CDR2 is YFSETQ in the germline V gene. There are 13 residues in the CDR3. The CDR3 nucleotides are TGCGCCAGCAGCTTGGGAGAGTTCCAAAAACTGTTTTTT. It specifies CASSLGEFQKLFF.

V and J are TRBV5-6 and TRBJ2-5; D gene unclear. The germline V and J ends were trimmed by 0 bases and 5 bases, with 11 bases remaining between them. The CDR3 length is 14 residues. Per the germline V gene, CDR1 is SGHDT and CDR2 is YYEEEE. Written as DNA, the CDR3 is TGTGCCAGCAGCTTGGCTCTAATAGGGGAGACCCAGTACTTC. Amino acid sequence: CASSLALIGETQYF.

The chain couples TRBV10-2 to TRBJ1-1, with a tentative D call TRBD1 (5 bases). CDR3 length: 12 amino acids. V lost 6 bases and J 2 bases, leaving 7 bases between the germline ends. Germline CDR1 is WSHSY and CDR2 is SAAADI. The CDR3 sequence: CASSGGNTEAFF. For the CDR3, the DNA is TGCGCCAGCAGCGGGGGAAACACTGAAGCTTTCTTT.

The V call is TRBV6-5, the J call TRBJ2-7, with TRBD2 as a possible D gene (6 bases). Germline V gene data show CDR1 as MNHEY and CDR2 as SVGAGI. The CDR3 length is 15 residues. Between the trimmed V and J ends, which lost 7 bases and 4 bases, there was a span of 20 bases. The CDR3 DNA follows: TGTGCCAGCACCCCGGAGGGAATTTGGATTTACGAGCAGTACTTC. Protein product: CASTPEGIWIYEQYF.

The CDR3 region is CASSEQEPGSNQPQHF. CDR3 bases: TGTGCCAGCAGTGAACAGGAGCCAGGCAGCAATCAGCCCCAGCATTTT. The rearrangement uses TRBV2 and TRBJ1-5; D gene ambiguous. V dropped 2 bases and J dropped 1 base, with 12 bases sitting between them. Germline CDR1 SNHLY, CDR2 FYNNEI. This CDR3 comprises 16 residues. The whole variable domain, remainder taken from reference TRBV2 and TRBJ1-5, is EPEVTQTPSHQVTQMGQEVILRCVPISNHLYFYWYRQILGQKVEFLVSFYNNEISEKSEIFDDQFSVERPDGSNFTLKIRSTKLEDSAMYFCASSEQEPGSNQPQHFGDGTRLSIL.

This clone was recorded only once. The chain recombines TRBV20-1 with TRBJ1-4; D gene ambiguous. The CDR3 length is 11 residues. The V end lost 1 base, the J end lost 11 bases, and 8 bases lay between the germline ends. Germline values: CDR1 DFQATT, CDR2 SNEGSKA (reference sequence). The CDR3 loop reads CSARGPKKLFF. The CDR3 nucleotides are TGCAGTGCTAGAGGTCCTAAGAAACTGTTTTTT.

V is TRBV2 and J is TRBJ2-7; unclear D gene. From germline, CDR1 is SNHLY and CDR2 FYNNEI. This CDR3 is 12 amino acids long. The germline V and J ends were trimmed by 6 bases and 3 bases, with 9 bases remaining between them. DNA of the CDR3: TGTGCCAGCAGCGTGTTTCTCTACGAGCAGTACTTC. Amino acids: CASSVFLYEQYF. Supplemented by reference TRBV2 and TRBJ2-7, the full variable domain reads EPEVTQTPSHQVTQMGQEVILRCVPISNHLYFYWYRQILGQKVEFLVSFYNNEISEKSEIFDDQFSVERPDGSNFTLKIRSTKLEDSAMYFCASSVFLYEQYFGPGTRLTVT.